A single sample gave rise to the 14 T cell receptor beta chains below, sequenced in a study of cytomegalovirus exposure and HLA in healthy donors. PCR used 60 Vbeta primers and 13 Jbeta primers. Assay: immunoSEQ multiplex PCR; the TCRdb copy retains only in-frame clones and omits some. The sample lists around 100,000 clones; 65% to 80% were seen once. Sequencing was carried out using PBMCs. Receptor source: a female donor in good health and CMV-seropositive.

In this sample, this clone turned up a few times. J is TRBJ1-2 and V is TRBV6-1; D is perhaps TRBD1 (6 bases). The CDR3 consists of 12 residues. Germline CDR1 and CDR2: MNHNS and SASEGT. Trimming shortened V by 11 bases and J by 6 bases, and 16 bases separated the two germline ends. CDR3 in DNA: TGTGCCGCTCACCGGGACATCGATGGCTACACCTTC. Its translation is CAAHRDIDGYTF.

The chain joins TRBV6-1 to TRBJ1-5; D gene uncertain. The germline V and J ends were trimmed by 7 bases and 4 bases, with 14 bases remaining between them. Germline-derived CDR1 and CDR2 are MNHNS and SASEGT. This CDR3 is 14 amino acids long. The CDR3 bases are TGTGCCAGCAACAATGGTGGCGGGAATCAGCCCCAGCATTTT. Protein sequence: CASNNGGGNQPQHF.

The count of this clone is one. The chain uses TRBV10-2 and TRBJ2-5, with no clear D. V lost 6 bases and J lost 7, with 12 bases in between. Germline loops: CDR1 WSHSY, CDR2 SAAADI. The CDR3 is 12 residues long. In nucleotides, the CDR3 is TGCGCCAGCAGGACACAAGAGTTGACCCAGTACTTC. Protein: CASRTQELTQYF.

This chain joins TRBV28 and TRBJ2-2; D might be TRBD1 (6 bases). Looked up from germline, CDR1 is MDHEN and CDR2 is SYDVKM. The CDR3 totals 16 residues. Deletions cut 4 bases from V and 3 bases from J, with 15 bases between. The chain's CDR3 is CASSSSQGRYTGELFF. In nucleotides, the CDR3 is TGTGCCAGCAGTTCCTCACAGGGAAGGTACACCGGGGAGCTGTTTTTT.

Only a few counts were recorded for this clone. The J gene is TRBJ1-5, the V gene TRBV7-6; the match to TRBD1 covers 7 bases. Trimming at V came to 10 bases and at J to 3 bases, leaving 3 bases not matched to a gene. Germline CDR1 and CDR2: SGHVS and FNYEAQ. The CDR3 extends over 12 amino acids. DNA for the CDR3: TGTGCCAAGGGGACAGACAATCAGCCCCAGCATTTT. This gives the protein CAKGTDNQPQHF. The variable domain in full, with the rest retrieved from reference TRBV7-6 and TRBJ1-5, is GAGVSQSPRYKVTKRGQDVALRCDPISGHVSLYWYRQALGQGPEFLTYFNYEAQQDKSGLPNDRFSAERPEGSISTLTIQRTEQRDSAMYRCAKGTDNQPQHFGDGTRLSIL.

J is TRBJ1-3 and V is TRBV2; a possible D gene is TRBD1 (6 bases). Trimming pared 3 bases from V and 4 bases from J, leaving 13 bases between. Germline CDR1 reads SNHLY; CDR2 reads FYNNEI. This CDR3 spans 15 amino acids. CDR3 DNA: TGTGCCAGCAGTGATATGGGGGGGCAAGGAAACACCATATATTTT. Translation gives CASSDMGGQGNTIYF.

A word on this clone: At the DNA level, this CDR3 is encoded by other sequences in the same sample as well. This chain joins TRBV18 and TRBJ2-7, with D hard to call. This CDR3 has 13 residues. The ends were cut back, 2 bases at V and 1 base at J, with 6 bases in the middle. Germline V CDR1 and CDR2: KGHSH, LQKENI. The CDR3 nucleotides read TGTGCCAGCTCACCAAGTCTATCCTACGAGCAGTACTTC. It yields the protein CASSPSLSYEQYF.

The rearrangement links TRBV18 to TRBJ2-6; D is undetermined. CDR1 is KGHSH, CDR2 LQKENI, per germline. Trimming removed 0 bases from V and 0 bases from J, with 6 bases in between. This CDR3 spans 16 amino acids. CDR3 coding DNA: TGTGCCAGCTCACCACCCGGTAGCTCTGGGGCCAACGTCCTGACTTTC. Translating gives CASSPPGSSGANVLTF.

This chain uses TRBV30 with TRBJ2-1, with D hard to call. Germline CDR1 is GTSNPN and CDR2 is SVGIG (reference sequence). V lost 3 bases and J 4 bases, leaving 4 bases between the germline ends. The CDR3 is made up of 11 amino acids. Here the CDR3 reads CAWSRYNEQFF. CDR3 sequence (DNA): TGTGCCTGGAGCCGTTACAATGAGCAGTTCTTC.

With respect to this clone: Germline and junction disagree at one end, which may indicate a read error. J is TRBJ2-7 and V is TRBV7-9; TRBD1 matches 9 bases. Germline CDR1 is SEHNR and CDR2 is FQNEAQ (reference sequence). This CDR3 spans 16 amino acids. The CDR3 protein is CSSSPGPGQGSYEQYF. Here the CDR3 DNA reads TGTTCCAGCAGCCCCGGACCGGGACAGGGATCCTACGAGCAGTACTTC.

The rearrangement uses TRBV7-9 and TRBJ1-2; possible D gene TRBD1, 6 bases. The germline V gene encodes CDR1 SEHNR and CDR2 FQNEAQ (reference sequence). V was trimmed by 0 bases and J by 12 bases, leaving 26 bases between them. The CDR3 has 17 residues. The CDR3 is CASSLAPSRTAPAGDTF. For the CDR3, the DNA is TGTGCCAGCAGCTTAGCGCCTTCCAGGACAGCCCCGGCCGGCGACACCTTC.

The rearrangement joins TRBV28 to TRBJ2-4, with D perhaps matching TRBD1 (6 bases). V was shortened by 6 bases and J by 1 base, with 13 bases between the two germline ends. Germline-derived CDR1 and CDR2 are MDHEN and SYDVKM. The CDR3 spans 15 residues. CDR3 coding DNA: TGTGCCAGCAGCTTCAGGGGAAACGCCAAAAACATTCAGTACTTC. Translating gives CASSFRGNAKNIQYF.

In DNA form, the CDR3 reads TGTGCCAGCAGTCCACTAGCGGACCTCTACGAGCAGTACTTC. Translation gives CASSPLADLYEQYF. The V and J genes are TRBV28 and TRBJ2-7; TRBD2 matches 8 bases. The CDR3 covers 14 residues. Germline CDR1 reads MDHEN; CDR2 reads SYDVKM. V lost 5 bases to trimming and J lost 3 bases; unmatched junction nucleotides: 6.

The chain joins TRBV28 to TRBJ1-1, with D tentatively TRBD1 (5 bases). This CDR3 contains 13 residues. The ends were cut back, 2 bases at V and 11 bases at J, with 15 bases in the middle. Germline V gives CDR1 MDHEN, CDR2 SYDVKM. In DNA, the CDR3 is TGTGCCAGCAGTTTAGGGGCCCCAACGGGTGCTTTCTTT. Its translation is CASSLGAPTGAFF.